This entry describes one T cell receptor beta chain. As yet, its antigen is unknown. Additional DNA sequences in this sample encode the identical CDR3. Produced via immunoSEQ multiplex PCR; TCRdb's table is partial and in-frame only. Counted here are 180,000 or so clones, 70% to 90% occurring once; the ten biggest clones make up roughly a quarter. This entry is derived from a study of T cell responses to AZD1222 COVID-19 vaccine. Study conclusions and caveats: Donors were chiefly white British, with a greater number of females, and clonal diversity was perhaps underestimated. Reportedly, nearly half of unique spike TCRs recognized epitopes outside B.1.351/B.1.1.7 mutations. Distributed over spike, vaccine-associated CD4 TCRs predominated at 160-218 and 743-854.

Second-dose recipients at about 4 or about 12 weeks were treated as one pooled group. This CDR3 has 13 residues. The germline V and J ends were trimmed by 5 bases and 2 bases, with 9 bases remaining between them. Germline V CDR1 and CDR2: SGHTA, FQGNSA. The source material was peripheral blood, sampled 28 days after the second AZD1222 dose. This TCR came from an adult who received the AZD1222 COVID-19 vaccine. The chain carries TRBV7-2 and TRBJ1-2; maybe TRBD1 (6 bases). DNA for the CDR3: TGTGCCAGCAGCCCCGACAGGAACTATGGCTACACCTTC. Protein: CASSPDRNYGYTF.